The present TCR beta chain was sequenced within a study of cytomegalovirus exposure and HLA in healthy donors. Study-level findings and limits: Researchers reported that three CMV-associated chains were confirmed in vitro as CMV antigen-specific. The listing of 150 to 200 TCR beta chains classed them as cytomegalovirus-associated.

Both 60 Vbeta primers and 13 Jbeta primers went into the PCR. Method: immunoSEQ multiplex PCR; TCRdb's copy keeps in-frame clones and lacks some. The profile shows about 170,000 clones, around 76% of them singletons. Notes on this clone: As yet, its antigen is unknown.

V was shortened by 1 base and J by 7 bases, with 13 bases between the two germline ends. Germline V gives CDR1 SGHNT, CDR2 YENEEA. This CDR3 is 14 amino acids long. This clonotype was sampled from a man aged 40-49 years in good health and CMV-seropositive. The rearrangement links TRBV11-3 to TRBJ2-5, with TRBD2 as a possible D gene (6 bases). The specimen was PBMCs. The chain's CDR3 is CASSLGGAKRTQYF. CDR3 in DNA: TGTGCCAGCAGCTTAGGCGGGGCCAAGCGGACCCAGTACTTC.